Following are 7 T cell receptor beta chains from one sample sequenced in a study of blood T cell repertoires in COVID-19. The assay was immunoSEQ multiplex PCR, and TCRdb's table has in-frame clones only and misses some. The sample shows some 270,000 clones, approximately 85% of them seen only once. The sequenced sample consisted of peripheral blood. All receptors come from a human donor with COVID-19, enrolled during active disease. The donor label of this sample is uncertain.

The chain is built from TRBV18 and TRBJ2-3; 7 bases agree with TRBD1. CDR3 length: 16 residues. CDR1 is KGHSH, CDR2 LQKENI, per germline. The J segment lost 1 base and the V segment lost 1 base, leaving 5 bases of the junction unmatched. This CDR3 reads CASSPLRTGRTDTQYF. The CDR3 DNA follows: TGTGCCAGCTCACCACTACGGACAGGTCGCACAGATACGCAGTATTTT. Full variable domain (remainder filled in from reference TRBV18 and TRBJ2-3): NAGVMQNPRHLVRRRGQEARLRCSPMKGHSHVYWYRQLPEEGLKFMVYLQKENIIDESGMPKERFSAEFPKEGPSILRIQQVVRGDSAAYFCASSPLRTGRTDTQYFGPGTRLTVL.

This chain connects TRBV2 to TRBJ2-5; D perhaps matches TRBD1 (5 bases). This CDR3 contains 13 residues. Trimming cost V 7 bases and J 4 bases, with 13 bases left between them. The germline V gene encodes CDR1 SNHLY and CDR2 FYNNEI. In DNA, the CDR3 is TGTGCCAGCATTAGGGATCAGGGAGAGACCCAGTACTTC. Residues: CASIRDQGETQYF.

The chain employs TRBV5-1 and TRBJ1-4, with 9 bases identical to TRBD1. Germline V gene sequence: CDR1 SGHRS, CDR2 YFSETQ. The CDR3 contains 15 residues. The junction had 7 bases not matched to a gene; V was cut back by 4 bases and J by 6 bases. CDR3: CASSPRTGEDEKLFF. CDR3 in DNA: TGCGCCAGCAGCCCGAGGACAGGGGAGGATGAAAAACTGTTTTTT.

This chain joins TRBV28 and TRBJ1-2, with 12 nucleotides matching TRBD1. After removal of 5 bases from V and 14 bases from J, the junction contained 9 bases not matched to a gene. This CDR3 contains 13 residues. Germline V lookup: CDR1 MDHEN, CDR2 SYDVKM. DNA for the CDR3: TGTGCCAGCAGTCCACCCGGGACAGGGGGCCAAACCTTC. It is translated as CASSPPGTGGQTF.

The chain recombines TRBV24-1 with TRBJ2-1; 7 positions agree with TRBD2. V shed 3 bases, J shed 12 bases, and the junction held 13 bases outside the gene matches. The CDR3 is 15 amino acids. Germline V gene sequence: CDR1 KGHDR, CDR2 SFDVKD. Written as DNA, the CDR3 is TGTGCCACCAGTGATCCCCGGACTAGTGTCAAAGCGCAGTTCTTC. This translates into CATSDPRTSVKAQFF.

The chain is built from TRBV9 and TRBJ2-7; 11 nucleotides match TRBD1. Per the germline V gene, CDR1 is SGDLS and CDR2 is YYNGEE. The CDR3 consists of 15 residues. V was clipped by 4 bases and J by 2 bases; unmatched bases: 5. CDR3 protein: CASSYGQGAPYEQYF. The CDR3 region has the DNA TGTGCCAGCAGCTACGGACAGGGGGCTCCCTACGAGCAGTACTTC.

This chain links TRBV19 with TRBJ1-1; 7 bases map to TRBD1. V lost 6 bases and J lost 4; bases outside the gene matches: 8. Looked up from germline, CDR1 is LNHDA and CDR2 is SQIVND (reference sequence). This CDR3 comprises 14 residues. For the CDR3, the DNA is TGTGCCAGTAGGGGAACAGGGGTCAGCACTGAAGCTTTCTTT. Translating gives CASRGTGVSTEAFF. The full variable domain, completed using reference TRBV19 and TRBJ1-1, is DGGITQSPKYLFRKEGQNVTLSCEQNLNHDAMYWYRQDPGQGLRLIYYSQIVNDFQKGDIAEGYSVSREKKESFPLTVTSAQKNPTAFYLCASRGTGVSTEAFFGQGTRLTVV.